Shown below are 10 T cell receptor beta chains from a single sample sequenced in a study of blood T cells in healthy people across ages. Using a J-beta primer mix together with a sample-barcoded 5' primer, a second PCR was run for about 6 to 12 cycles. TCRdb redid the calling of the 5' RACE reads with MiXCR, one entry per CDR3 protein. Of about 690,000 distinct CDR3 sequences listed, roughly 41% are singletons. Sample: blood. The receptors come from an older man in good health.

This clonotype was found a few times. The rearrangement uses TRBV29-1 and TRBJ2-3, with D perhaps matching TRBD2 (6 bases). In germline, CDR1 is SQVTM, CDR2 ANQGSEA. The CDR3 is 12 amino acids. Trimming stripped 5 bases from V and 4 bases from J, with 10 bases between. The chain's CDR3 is CSVPRGSDTQYF. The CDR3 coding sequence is TGCAGCGTTCCCCGGGGGTCAGATACGCAGTATTTT.

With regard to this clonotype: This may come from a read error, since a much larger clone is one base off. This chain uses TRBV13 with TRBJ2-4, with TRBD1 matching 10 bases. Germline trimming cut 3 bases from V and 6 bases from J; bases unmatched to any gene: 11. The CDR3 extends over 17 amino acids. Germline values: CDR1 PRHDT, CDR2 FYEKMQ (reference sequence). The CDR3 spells CASSFRIGTGDLNIQYF. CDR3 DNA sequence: TGTGCCAGCAGCTTTAGAATTGGGACAGGGGACTTAAACATTCAGTACTTC.

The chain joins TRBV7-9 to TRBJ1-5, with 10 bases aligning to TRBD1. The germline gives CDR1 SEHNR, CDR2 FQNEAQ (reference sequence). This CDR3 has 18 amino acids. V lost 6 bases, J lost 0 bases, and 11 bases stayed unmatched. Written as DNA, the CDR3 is TGTGCCAGCAGTAAAAGTGGGACAGGGGTGTTTAGCAATCAGCCCCAGCATTTT. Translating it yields CASSKSGTGVFSNQPQHF.

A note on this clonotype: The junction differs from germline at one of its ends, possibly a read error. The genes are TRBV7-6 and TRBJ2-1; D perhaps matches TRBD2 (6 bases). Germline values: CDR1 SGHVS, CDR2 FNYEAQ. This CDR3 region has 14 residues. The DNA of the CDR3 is TGTGCCAGCAGCGTAGCGCGGGACTACAATGAGCAGTTCTTC. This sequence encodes CASSVARDYNEQFF.

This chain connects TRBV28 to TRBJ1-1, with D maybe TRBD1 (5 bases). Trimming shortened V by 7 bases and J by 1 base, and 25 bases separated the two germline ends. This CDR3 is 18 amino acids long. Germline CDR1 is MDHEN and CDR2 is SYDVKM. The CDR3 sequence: CASISEKTAVGRNTEAFF. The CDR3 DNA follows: TGTGCCAGCATCTCGGAGAAGACAGCGGTAGGGCGGAACACTGAAGCTTTCTTT.

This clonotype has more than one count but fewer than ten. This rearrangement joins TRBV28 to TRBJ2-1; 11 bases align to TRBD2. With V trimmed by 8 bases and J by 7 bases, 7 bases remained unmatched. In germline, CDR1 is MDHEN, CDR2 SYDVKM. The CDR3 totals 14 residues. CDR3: CASLSGGAKNEQFF. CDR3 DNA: TGTGCCAGCCTTAGCGGGGGGGCCAAGAATGAGCAGTTCTTC.

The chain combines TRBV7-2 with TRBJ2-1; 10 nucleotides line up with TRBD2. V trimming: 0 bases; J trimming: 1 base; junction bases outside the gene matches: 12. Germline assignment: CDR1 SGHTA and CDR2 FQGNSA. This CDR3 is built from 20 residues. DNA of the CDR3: TGTGCCAGCAGCTTAGCCCGAGGTAGCGGGGGGCTCCGTTCCTACAATGAGCAGTTCTTC. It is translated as CASSLARGSGGLRSYNEQFF.

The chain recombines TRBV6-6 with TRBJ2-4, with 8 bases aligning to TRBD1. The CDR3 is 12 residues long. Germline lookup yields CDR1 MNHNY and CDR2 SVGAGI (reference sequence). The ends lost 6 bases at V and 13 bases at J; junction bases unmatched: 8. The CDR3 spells CASRGDRGAQYF. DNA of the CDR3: TGTGCCAGCAGGGGCGACAGGGGCGCGCAGTACTTC.

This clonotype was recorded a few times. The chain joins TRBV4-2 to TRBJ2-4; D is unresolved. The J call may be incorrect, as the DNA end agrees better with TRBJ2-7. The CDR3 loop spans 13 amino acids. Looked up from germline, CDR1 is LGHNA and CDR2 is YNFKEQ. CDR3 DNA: TGTGCCAGCAGCCAAGAGGGAAGGTACGAGCAGTACTTC. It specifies CASSQEGRYEQYF.

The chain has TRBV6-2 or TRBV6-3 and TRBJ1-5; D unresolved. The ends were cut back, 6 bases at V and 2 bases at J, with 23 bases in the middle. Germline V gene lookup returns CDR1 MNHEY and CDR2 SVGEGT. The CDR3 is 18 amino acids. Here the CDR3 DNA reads TGTGCCAGCAGCCCACCGTGGAGCGACGGACGGGGCAATCAGCCCCAGCATTTT. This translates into CASSPPWSDGRGNQPQHF.